The 11 T cell receptor beta chains below were found in one sample sequenced in a study of long-term antiretroviral therapy in people with HIV. Version v3.0 of the immunoSEQ assay was performed at survey level. Method: immunoSEQ multiplex PCR; TCRdb's copy keeps in-frame clones and lacks some. The sample yields more than 20,000 clones, approximately 80% seen once. The sample here was unsorted PBMCs, taken 0.5 years before starting antiretroviral therapy. The receptors shown here come from a man aged 40-55 years with HIV.

This clone counts as medium-sized (0.01 to 0.1%). The chain couples TRBV5-1 to TRBJ2-5; maybe TRBD2 (6 bases). CDR1 and CDR2 from the germline V gene are SGHRS and YFSETQ. V lost 7 bases to trimming and J lost 4 bases, with 14 bases between them. The CDR3 runs 13 residues. CDR3 amino acids: CASAERRAETQYF. The CDR3 bases are TGCGCCAGCGCCGAAAGGAGGGCAGAGACCCAGTACTTC.

The chain employs TRBV6-5 and TRBJ2-5; the match to TRBD1 covers 7 bases. In germline, CDR1 is MNHEY, CDR2 SVGAGI. With 5 bases clipped from V and 0 bases from J, the junction kept 6 bases outside the gene matches. The length of the CDR3 is 15 residues. The CDR3, as DNA: TGTGCCAGCAGTCGTGGGACAGCTTACCAAGAGACCCAGTACTTC. It translates to CASSRGTAYQETQYF.

V is TRBV7-9 and J is TRBJ1-4; D remains ambiguous. Trimming took 4 bases from V and 0 from J, leaving 6 bases between them. CDR1 is SEHNR, CDR2 FQNEAQ, per germline (reference sequence). The length of the CDR3 is 14 residues. This chain's CDR3 is CASSYVATNEKLFF. The CDR3 bases are TGTGCCAGCAGCTACGTGGCAACTAATGAAAAACTGTTTTTT.

The chain links TRBV7-3 to TRBJ1-6, with TRBD1 matching over 9 bases. The trim removed 4 bases at V and 8 bases at J, leaving 6 bases unmatched. This CDR3 is built from 15 residues. Germline values: CDR1 SGHTA, CDR2 FQGTGA. The CDR3: CASSSSGTGYSPLHF. CDR3 sequence (DNA): TGTGCCAGCAGCTCCTCCGGGACAGGGTATTCACCCCTCCACTTT. The full variable domain, in which reference TRBV7-3 and TRBJ1-6 provide the parts outside the CDR3, is GAGVSQTPSNKVTEKGKYVELRCDPISGHTALYWYRQSLGQGPEFLIYFQGTGAADDSGLPNDRFFAVRPEGSVSTLKIQRTERGDSAVYLCASSSSGTGYSPLHFGNGTRLTVT.

V and J are TRBV11-2 and TRBJ2-3, with TRBD2 matching 10 bases. The CDR3 sequence is 16 residues long. Trimming cost V 5 bases and J 0 bases; bases outside gene matches: 5. Germline CDR1 SGHAT, CDR2 FQNNGV. The CDR3 sequence: CASSASSGGSTDTQYF. CDR3 sequence (DNA): TGTGCCAGCAGCGCGTCTAGCGGGGGTAGCACAGATACGCAGTATTTT.

The chain couples TRBV28 to TRBJ1-5; the D is unclear. Germline CDR1 MDHEN, CDR2 SYDVKM. Trimming stripped 1 base from V and 2 bases from J, with 12 bases between. This CDR3 comprises 16 residues. The CDR3 region is CASSLYGFLGNQPQHF. The CDR3, as DNA: TGTGCCAGCAGTTTATATGGATTTCTAGGCAATCAGCCCCAGCATTTT.

The chain is built from TRBV2 and TRBJ1-6; D not resolved. V shed 7 bases and J shed 2 bases, with 12 bases lying between them. From germline, CDR1 is SNHLY and CDR2 FYNNEI. This CDR3 is built from 15 residues. CDR3 nucleotide sequence: TGTGCCAGCAATTCGCAGAGCACCTATAATTCACCCCTCCACTTT. Translation: CASNSQSTYNSPLHF.

This clone has only one observation. V is TRBV29-1 and J is TRBJ2-7; D might be TRBD2 (6 bases). V gave up 3 bases and J gave up 3 bases, with 12 bases separating them. Germline CDR1 SQVTM, CDR2 ANQGSEA. The CDR3 is made up of 13 amino acids. In DNA, the CDR3 is TGCAGCGTTGAGCCGGGGGAGAGCTACGAGCAGTACTTC. It encodes CSVEPGESYEQYF.

The rearrangement uses TRBV4-1 and TRBJ2-7; TRBD2 matches at 8 bases. This CDR3 comprises 15 residues. V gave up 4 bases and J gave up 6 bases; unmatched junction bases: 11. Germline CDR1 is MGHRA and CDR2 is YSYEKL. DNA for the CDR3: TGCGCCAGCAGCCGATCCCCGGGGGGGAGTGGCGAGCAGTACTTC. Its protein product is CASSRSPGGSGEQYF.

The V call is TRBV19, the J call TRBJ2-7; the D gene could be TRBD1 or TRBD2 (6 bases each). Germline V gives CDR1 LNHDA, CDR2 SQIVND (reference sequence). CDR3 length: 15 amino acids. Trimming pared 1 base from V and 2 bases from J, leaving 12 bases between. The CDR3 spells CASSIVGGGPYEQYF. As DNA, the CDR3 is TGTGCCAGTAGTATAGTAGGAGGGGGTCCCTACGAGCAGTACTTC.

The V call is TRBV4-3, the J call TRBJ2-5; TRBD1 matches at 9 bases. CDR1 and CDR2 from the germline V gene are LGHNA and YSLEER. V dropped 0 bases and J dropped 5; count of bases not matched to a gene: 7. CDR3 length equals 16 residues. The CDR3 spells CASSQEGTGRGETQYF. For the CDR3, the DNA is TGCGCCAGCAGCCAAGAAGGGACAGGGAGGGGGGAGACCCAGTACTTC.